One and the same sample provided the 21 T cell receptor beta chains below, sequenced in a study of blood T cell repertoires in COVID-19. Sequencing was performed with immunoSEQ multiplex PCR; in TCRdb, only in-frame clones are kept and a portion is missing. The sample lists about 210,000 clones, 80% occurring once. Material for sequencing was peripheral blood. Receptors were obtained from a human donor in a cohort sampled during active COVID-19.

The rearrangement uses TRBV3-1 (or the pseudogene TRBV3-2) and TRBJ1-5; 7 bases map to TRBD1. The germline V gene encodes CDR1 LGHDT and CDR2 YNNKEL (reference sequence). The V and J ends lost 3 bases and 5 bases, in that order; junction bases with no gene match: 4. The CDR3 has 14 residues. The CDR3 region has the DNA TGTGCCAGCAGCCAGACAGGGAACCATCAGCCCCAGCATTTT. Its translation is CASSQTGNHQPQHF.

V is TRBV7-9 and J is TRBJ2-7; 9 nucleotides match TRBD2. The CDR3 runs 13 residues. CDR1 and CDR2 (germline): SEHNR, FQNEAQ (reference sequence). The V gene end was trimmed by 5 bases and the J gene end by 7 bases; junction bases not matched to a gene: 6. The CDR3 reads CASSKAGGSEQYF. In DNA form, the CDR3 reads TGTGCCAGCAGCAAAGCGGGGGGATCGGAGCAGTACTTC.

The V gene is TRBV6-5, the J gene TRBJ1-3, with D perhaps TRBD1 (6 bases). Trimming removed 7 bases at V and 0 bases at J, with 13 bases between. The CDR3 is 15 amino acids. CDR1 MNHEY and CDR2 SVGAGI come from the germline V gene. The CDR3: CASNIGTHSGNTIYF. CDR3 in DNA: TGTGCCAGCAACATCGGGACACACTCTGGAAACACCATATATTTT.

The CDR3 spells CASSSRGSGGPHSTDTQYF. The CDR3 DNA is TGTGCCAGCAGCAGCCGGGGGAGCGGGGGGCCCCATAGCACAGATACGCAGTATTTT. The chain couples TRBV7-2 to TRBJ2-3; 9 bases agree with TRBD2. J was trimmed by 0 bases and V by 5 bases; bases with no gene match: 15. Germline V gene sequence: CDR1 SGHTA, CDR2 FQGNSA. This CDR3 has 19 amino acids.

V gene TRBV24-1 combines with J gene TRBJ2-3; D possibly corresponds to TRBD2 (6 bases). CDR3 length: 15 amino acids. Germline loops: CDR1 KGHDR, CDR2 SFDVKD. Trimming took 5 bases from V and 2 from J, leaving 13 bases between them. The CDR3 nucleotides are TGTGCCACCAGTGGCACGGCTAGCGCCACAGATACGCAGTATTTT. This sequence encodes CATSGTASATDTQYF.

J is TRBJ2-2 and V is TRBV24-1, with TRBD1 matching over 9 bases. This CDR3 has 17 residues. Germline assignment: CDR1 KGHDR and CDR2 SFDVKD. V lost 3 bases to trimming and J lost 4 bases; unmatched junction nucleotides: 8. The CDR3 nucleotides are TGTGCCACCAGTGATCCACGGACAGGGGTGGTCACCGGGGAGCTGTTTTTT. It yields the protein CATSDPRTGVVTGELFF.

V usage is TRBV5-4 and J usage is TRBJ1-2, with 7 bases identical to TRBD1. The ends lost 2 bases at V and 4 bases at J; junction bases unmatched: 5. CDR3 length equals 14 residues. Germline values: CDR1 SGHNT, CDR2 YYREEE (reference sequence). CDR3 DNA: TGTGCCAGCAGCTTAGACAGGGCAGTCTATGGCTACACCTTC. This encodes CASSLDRAVYGYTF.

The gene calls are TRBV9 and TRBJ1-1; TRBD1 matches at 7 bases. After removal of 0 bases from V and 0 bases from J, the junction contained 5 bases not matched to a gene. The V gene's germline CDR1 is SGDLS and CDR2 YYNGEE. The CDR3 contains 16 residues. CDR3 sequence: CASSVGQGLMNTEAFF. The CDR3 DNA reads TGTGCCAGCAGCGTAGGACAGGGCCTAATGAACACTGAAGCTTTCTTT. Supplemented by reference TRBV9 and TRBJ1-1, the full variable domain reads DSGVTQTPKHLITATGQRVTLRCSPRSGDLSVYWYQQSLDQGLQFLIQYYNGEERAKGNILERFSAQQFPDLHSELNLSSLELGDSALYFCASSVGQGLMNTEAFFGQGTRLTVV.

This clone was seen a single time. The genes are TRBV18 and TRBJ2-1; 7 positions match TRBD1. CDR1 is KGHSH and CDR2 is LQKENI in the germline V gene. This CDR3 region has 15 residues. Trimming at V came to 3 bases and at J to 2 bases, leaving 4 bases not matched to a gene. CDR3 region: CASSPRQGPYNEQFF. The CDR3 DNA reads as TGTGCCAGCTCACCCCGACAGGGTCCCTACAATGAGCAGTTCTTC.

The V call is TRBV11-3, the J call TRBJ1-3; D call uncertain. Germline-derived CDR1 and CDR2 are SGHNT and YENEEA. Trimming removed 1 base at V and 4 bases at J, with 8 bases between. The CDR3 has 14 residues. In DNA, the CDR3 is TGTGCCAGCAGCTTAGGACAATTCGGAAACACCATATATTTT. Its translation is CASSLGQFGNTIYF.

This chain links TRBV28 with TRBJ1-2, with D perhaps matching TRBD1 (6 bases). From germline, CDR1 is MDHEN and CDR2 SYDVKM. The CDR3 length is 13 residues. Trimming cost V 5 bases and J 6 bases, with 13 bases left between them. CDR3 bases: TGTGCCAGCAGTAGAGGGGGAGGGGATGGCTACACCTTC. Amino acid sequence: CASSRGGGDGYTF.

CDR3 residues: CASGPGFSNEKLFF. The CDR3 nucleotides read TGTGCCAGCGGGCCCGGATTCTCTAATGAAAAACTGTTTTTT. The chain joins TRBV6-5 to TRBJ1-4, with no clear D. V lost 8 bases, J lost 3 bases, and 13 bases lay in between. This CDR3 is built from 14 residues. Germline lookup yields CDR1 MNHEY and CDR2 SVGAGI.

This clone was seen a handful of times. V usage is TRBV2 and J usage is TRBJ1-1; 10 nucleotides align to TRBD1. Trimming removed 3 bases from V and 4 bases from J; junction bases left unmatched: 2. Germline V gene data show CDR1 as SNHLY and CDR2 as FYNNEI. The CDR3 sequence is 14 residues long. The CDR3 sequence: CASSEGQGITEAFF. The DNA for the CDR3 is TGTGCCAGCAGTGAGGGACAGGGGATCACTGAAGCTTTCTTT.

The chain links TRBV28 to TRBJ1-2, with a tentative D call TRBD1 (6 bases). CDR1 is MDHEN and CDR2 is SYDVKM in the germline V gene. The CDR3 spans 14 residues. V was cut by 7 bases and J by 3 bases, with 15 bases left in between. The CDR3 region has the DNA TGTGCCAGCACCCTTCCCGGACAGCACTATGGCTACACCTTC. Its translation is CASTLPGQHYGYTF.

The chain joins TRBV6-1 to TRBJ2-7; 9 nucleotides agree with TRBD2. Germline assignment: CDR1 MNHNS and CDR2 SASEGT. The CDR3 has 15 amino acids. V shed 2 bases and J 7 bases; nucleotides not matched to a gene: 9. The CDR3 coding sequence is TGTGCCAGCAGTGAACATTGGGGACTAGCCGGAGAGCAGTACTTC. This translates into CASSEHWGLAGEQYF.

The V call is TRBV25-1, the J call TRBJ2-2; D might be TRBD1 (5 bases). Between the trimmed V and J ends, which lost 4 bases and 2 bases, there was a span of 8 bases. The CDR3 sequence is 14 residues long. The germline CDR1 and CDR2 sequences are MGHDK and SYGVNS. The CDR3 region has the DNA TGTGCCAGCAGTGTCGACAGTAACACCGGGGAGCTGTTTTTT. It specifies CASSVDSNTGELFF.

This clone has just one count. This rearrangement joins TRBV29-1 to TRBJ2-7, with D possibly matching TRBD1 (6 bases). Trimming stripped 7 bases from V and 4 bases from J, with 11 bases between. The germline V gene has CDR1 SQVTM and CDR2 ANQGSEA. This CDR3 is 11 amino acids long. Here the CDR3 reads CSGWTVYEQYF. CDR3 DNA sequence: TGCAGCGGCTGGACAGTATACGAGCAGTACTTC.

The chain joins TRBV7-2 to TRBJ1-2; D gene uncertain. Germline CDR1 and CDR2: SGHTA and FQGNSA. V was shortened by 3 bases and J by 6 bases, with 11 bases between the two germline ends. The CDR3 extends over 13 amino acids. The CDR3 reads CASSFYGEDGYTF. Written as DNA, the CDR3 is TGTGCCAGCAGCTTCTACGGGGAGGATGGCTACACCTTC. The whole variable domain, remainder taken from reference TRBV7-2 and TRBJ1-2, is GAGVSQSPSNKVTEKGKDVELRCDPISGHTALYWYRQSLGQGLEFLIYFQGNSAPDKSGLPSDRFSAERTGGSVSTLTIQRTQQEDSAVYLCASSFYGEDGYTFGSGTRLTVV.

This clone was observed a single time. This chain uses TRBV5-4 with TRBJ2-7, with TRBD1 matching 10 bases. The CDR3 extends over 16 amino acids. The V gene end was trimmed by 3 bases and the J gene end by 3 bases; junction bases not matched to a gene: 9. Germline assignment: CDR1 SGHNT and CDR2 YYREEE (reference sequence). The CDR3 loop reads CASSWGQGNGDYEQYF. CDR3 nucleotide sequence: TGTGCCAGCAGCTGGGGACAGGGGAACGGTGACTACGAGCAGTACTTC. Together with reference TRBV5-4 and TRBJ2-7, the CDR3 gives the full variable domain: ETGVTQSPTHLIKTRGQQVTLRCSSQSGHNTVSWYQQALGQGPQFIFQYYREEENGRGNFPPRFSGLQFPNYSSELNVNALELDDSALYLCASSWGQGNGDYEQYFGPGTRLTVT.

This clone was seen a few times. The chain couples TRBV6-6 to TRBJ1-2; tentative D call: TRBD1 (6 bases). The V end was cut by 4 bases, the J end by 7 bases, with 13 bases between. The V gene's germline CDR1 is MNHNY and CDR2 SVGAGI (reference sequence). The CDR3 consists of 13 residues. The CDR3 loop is CASSFQGRGGYTF. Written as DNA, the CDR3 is TGTGCCAGCAGTTTCCAGGGGAGGGGTGGCTACACCTTC.

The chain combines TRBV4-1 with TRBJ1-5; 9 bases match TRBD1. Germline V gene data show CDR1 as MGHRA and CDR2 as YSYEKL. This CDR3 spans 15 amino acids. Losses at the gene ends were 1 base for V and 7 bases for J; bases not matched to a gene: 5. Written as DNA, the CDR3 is TGCGCCAGCAGCCAAGGGACAGGGGCAGGACAGCCCCAGCATTTT. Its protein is CASSQGTGAGQPQHF.